These 14 T cell receptor gamma chains originate from one sample sequenced in a study of Vδ1+ human thymocytes. Study-wide findings and caveats: Thymic TRG and TRD repertoires appeared highly polyclonal, with Gaussian CDR3 length distributions.

The template was reverse-transcribed extracted RNA. The CDR3 regions were amplified by multiplex PCR from V-gene primers to a constant-region primer. TCRdb repeated clone calling on the multiplex PCR reads with CATT. The sample lists tens of thousands of gamma-chain clones, just over 20% occurring once. Antigens for these TCRs are unknown. The sequencing input was Vdelta1+ gamma-delta thymocytes from the thymus. Subset specified: FACS-sorted CD3+ TCRalphabeta- TCRVdelta1+ TCRVdelta2- thymocytes. All receptors derive from a girl under two years old who had congenital heart surgery.

This clone was recorded a few times. The chain uses TRGV4 and TRGJ1 or TRGJ2. The CDR3 is 14 residues long. CDR1 is EGSTGY, CDR2 YDSYTSSV, per germline. J lost 8 bases, V lost 5 bases, and 15 bases had no gene match. DNA for the CDR3: TGTGCCACCTGGGCCCATAATTTTGAGGATAAGAAACTCTTT. This sequence encodes CATWAHNFEDKKLF.

The chain joins TRGV4 to TRGJ1 or TRGJ2. Per the germline V gene, CDR1 is EGSTGY and CDR2 is YDSYTSSV. The ends lost 5 bases at V and 8 bases at J; junction bases unmatched: 9. The CDR3 is 12 amino acids. CDR3 bases: TGTGCCACCTGGGGTCGAATTAATAAGAAACTCTTT. It specifies CATWGRINKKLF.

The chain couples TRGV9 to TRGJ1 or TRGJ2. The CDR3 is 14 amino acids. The V segment lost 3 bases and the J segment 5 bases; nucleotides outside the gene matches: 10. CDR1 and CDR2 from the germline V gene are GITISATS and ISYDGTV (reference sequence). CDR3 in DNA: TGTGCCTTGTGGGAGCCCCTCCGGGATTATAAGAAACTCTTT. Its translation is CALWEPLRDYKKLF.

This clone occurred a few times. Other nucleotide sequences in the sample specify the same CDR3. This rearrangement joins TRGV2 to TRGJ1 or TRGJ2. The CDR3 consists of 12 residues. The germline CDR1 and CDR2 sequences are EGSNGY and YDSYNSKV. V gave up 0 bases and J gave up 9 bases; unmatched junction bases: 5. CDR3 coding DNA: TGTGCCACCTGGGACGGGCCGATTAAGAAACTCTTT. Its translation is CATWDGPIKKLF.

This clone was found a few times. The rearrangement uses TRGV2 and TRGJ1 or TRGJ2. V trimming: 0 bases; J trimming: 7 bases; junction bases outside the gene matches: 9. Germline CDR1 is EGSNGY and CDR2 is YDSYNSKV. The CDR3 covers 14 residues. The CDR3 sequence: CATWDGPMCYKKLF. The DNA of the CDR3 is TGTGCCACCTGGGACGGGCCAATGTGCTATAAGAAACTCTTT.

This clone was seen a single time. This chain uses TRGV9 with TRGJP. Trimming took 7 bases from V and 7 from J; bases not matched to a gene: 4. The CDR3 totals 14 residues. Germline assignment: CDR1 GITISATS and CDR2 ISYDGTV (reference sequence). The DNA for the CDR3 is TGTGCCTTGTGTGTGGAGTTGGGCAAAAAAATCAAGGTATTT. Protein: CALCVELGKKIKVF.

This chain joins TRGV2 and TRGJ1 or TRGJ2. The CDR3 runs to 17 residues. Germline assignment: CDR1 EGSNGY and CDR2 YDSYNSKV. After removal of 0 bases from V and 0 bases from J, the junction contained 11 bases not matched to a gene. This chain's CDR3 is CATWDGLSPPNYYKKLF. CDR3 in DNA: TGTGCCACCTGGGACGGGCTTTCCCCGCCGAATTATTATAAGAAACTCTTT.

Concerning this clone: At one of its ends the junction is not consistent with the germline gene, which may arise from a read error. The V call is TRGV2, the J call TRGJ1 or TRGJ2. CDR3 length equals 14 residues. Germline V gene data show CDR1 as EGSNGY and CDR2 as YDSYNSKV. The CDR3 bases are TGTGCCACCTGGGGCGGGCCGAAGGGGTATAAGAAACTCTTT. This encodes CATWGGPKGYKKLF.

This clone has more than one count but fewer than ten. A read error may be the cause here, since a much bigger clone is one base away. The sample holds other DNA sequences that translate to the same CDR3. The chain has TRGV9 and TRGJ1 or TRGJ2. Germline lookup yields CDR1 GITISATS and CDR2 ISYDGTV (reference sequence). There are 14 residues in the CDR3. The ends lost 0 bases at V and 1 base at J; junction bases unmatched: 3. This CDR3 reads CALWEVHNYYKKLF. In nucleotides, the CDR3 is TGTGCCTTGTGGGAGGTGCACAATTATTATAAGAAACTCTTT.

This chain joins TRGV5 and TRGJ1 or TRGJ2. Germline trimming cut 2 bases from V and 6 bases from J; bases unmatched to any gene: 10. The CDR3 covers 14 residues. Germline CDR1 VINAFY, CDR2 YDVSNSKD. The CDR3: CATWDTRGRYKKLF. The CDR3, as DNA: TGTGCCACCTGGGACACGCGAGGGCGTTATAAGAAACTCTTT.

As regards this clone: A much bigger clone sits one base away, suggesting this may be a read error. Other DNA sequences in this sample translate to the same CDR3. The gene calls are TRGV2 and TRGJ1 or TRGJ2. The V gene's germline CDR1 is EGSNGY and CDR2 YDSYNSKV. V lost 1 base to trimming and J lost 7 bases; unmatched junction nucleotides: 4. There are 12 residues in the CDR3. The DNA for the CDR3 is TGTGCCACCTGGGACGGACGGTATAAGAAACTCTTT. Translation gives CATWDGRYKKLF.

The V gene is TRGV2, the J gene TRGJP2. V dropped 4 bases and J dropped 14; count of bases not matched to a gene: 28. Germline CDR1 reads EGSNGY; CDR2 reads YDSYNSKV. This CDR3 is 18 amino acids long. The CDR3 nucleotides read TGTGCCACCTGGGATCGGGGGGCCGTCACTGGCAATTGGGTTATCAAGACGTTT. This gives the protein CATWDRGAVTGNWVIKTF.

The V call is TRGV8, the J call TRGJP2. Germline CDR1 VENAVY, CDR2 YDSYNSRV. CDR3 size: 16 residues. V was clipped by 5 bases and J by 1 base; unmatched bases: 10. The CDR3 protein is CATWAFESSSDWIKTF. CDR3 DNA sequence: TGTGCCACCTGGGCTTTTGAGAGTAGTAGTGATTGGATCAAGACGTTT.

This clone was detected a few times. The chain employs TRGV3 and TRGJ1 or TRGJ2. V lost 0 bases and J lost 5; bases outside the gene matches: 7. Germline V gene lookup returns CDR1 VTNTFY and CDR2 YDVSTARD (reference sequence). This CDR3 region has 14 residues. CDR3 nucleotide sequence: TGTGCCACCTGGGACAGGACCCTTGATTATAAGAAACTCTTT. Its protein product is CATWDRTLDYKKLF.